The T cell receptor beta chain under discussion was sequenced for a study of blood T cell repertoires in COVID-19. About the study: Material from acute and convalescent COVID-19 was sourced from the United States, Italy and Spain. PBMCs, B-cell-depleted T cells, or T cells were the source of the cDNA or gDNA that made up the material.

Per the authors' pipeline: For nucleated cells, counts were estimated from reference gene primer amplification. Using immunoSEQ multiplex PCR, the repertoire was profiled, and TCRdb retains in-frame clones only, with some absent. Clone size and the V and J calls come from that table; the DNA yielded D and trimming. The data show about 53,000 clones, around four fifths seen once. The germline CDR1 and CDR2 sequences are PRHDT and FYEKMQ (reference sequence). With 1 base removed from V and 9 bases from J, the gap between germline ends came to 6 bases. The CDR3 runs to 11 residues. Sequences were obtained from peripheral blood. This sequence joins TRBV13 and TRBJ1-1; no reliable D call. This clonotype was obtained from a human donor in a cohort sampled during active COVID-19. The chain's CDR3 is CASSLVLKAFF. The CDR3 nucleotides read TGTGCCAGCAGCTTAGTCCTAAAAGCTTTCTTT.